This is a list of T cell receptor beta chains from one sample in a study of T cell responses to AZD1222 COVID-19 vaccine. Repertoires were generated with immunoSEQ multiplex PCR, while TCRdb's copy carries only in-frame clones and drops some. This sample has over 150,000 clones; over 80% occur once, and the top ten carry about 1%. The specimen comprised peripheral blood, sampled 28 days after the second dose of the MenACWY control vaccine. These receptors all come from an adult who received the MenACWY meningococcal vaccine as a control. Each CDR3 is given with its conserved first and last residue. A D gene is named only where the DNA matches it firmly. Some rows mark clone size as missing; the rest say once, few, many or name a class of expanded clone.

>TRBV27|TRBJ2-7|NA|TRBD1
TGTGCCAGCAGTGTGGACAGGGTCTCCTACGAGCAGTACTTC
CASSVDRVSYEQYF
>TRBV7-9|TRBJ1-4|NA|TRBD1
TGTGCCAGCTCCGGCGGGACAGGGGCGGGTGAAAAACTGTTTTTT
CASSGGTGAGEKLFF
>TRBV28|TRBJ1-1|NA|TRBD1
TGTGCCAGCAGTGAGGACAGGGGGAACACTGAAGCTTTCTTT
CASSEDRGNTEAFF
>TRBV5-6|TRBJ2-5|NA|NA
TGTGCCAGCAGCCCTCTCCGGGACACCCACCAAGAGACCCAGTACTTC
CASSPLRDTHQETQYF
>TRBV6-5|TRBJ1-2|NA|NA
TGTGCCAGCAGTTACAAAGGTTTTGGGGGCTACACCTTC
CASSYKGFGGYTF
>TRBV28|TRBJ1-1|NA|NA
TGTGCCAGCAGTACCCCGGGGGGAGGGGTTGAAGCTTTCTTT
CASSTPGGGVEAFF
>TRBV5-1|TRBJ1-3|few|NA
TGCGCCAGCAGCCCCGAGGGCGGGGGCTCTGGAAACACCATATATTTT
CASSPEGGGSGNTIYF
>TRBV7-2|TRBJ1-5|NA|NA
TGTGCCAGCAGCCCCCCGGGAGTGTATAGCAATCAGCCCCAGCATTTT
CASSPPGVYSNQPQHF
>TRBV7-2|TRBJ1-2|NA|NA
TGTGCCAGCAGCGCAAACCCGGGGAGTCTTGGCTACACCTTC
CASSANPGSLGYTF
>TRBV6-5|TRBJ1-3|NA|NA
TGTGCCAGCAGTTACTCGAGACAGCGGTATGGAAACACCATATATTTT
CASSYSRQRYGNTIYF
>TRBV30|TRBJ2-1|once|NA
TGTGCCTGGAGTATAGCGGCTCTCTCCTACAATGAGCAGTTCTTC
CAWSIAALSYNEQFF
>TRBV10-3|TRBJ2-7|NA|TRBD1
TGTGCCGCCCAGGGGGCCCCCTACGAGCAGTACTTC
CAAQGAPYEQYF
>TRBV5-4|TRBJ1-5|NA|TRBD1
TGTGCCAGCAGCTACGGACAGGGAGGGCAGCCCCAGCATTTT
CASSYGQGGQPQHF
>TRBV7-8|TRBJ1-1|NA|NA
TGTGCCAGCAGCTTAAGGGGGTTCATTGAAGCTTTCTTT
CASSLRGFIEAFF
>TRBV5-4|TRBJ2-7|NA|TRBD1
TGTGCCAGCAGCGGAACCGGGACAGGGAACTACGAGCAGTACTTC
CASSGTGTGNYEQYF
>TRBV11-2|TRBJ1-5|once|NA
TGTGCCAGCAGCCGTACAGGGACTGGCAATCAGCCCCAGCATTTT
CASSRTGTGNQPQHF
>TRBV7-3|TRBJ1-2|NA|TRBD1
TGTGCCAGCAGCAGGACAGGACTTTATGGCTACACCTTC
CASSRTGLYGYTF
>TRBV10-3|TRBJ2-5|few|NA
TGTGCCACCGGGCCGGGGGCACAAGAGACCCAGTACTTC
CATGPGAQETQYF
>TRBV7-9|TRBJ1-6|NA|NA
TGTGCCAGCAGCTCCGGTGGGTCCTATAATTCACCCCTCCACTTT
CASSSGGSYNSPLHF
>TRBV7-9|TRBJ1-1|NA|NA
TGTGCCAGCAGCTTAGCGGGCACTGAAGCTTTCTTT
CASSLAGTEAFF
>TRBV28|TRBJ1-6|NA|TRBD1
TGTGCCAGCAGCCCCACGATCAGTCCCGGGACAGCGGAGAACTACTACTATAATTCACCCCTCCACTTT
CASSPTISPGTAENYYYNSPLHF
>TRBV18|TRBJ1-6|NA|TRBD1
TGTGCCAGCTCACAAGGGACAGGGTCATCACCCCTCCACTTT
CASSQGTGSSPLHF
>TRBV18|TRBJ1-5|NA|NA
TGTGCCAGCTCACCACCGGGACCCAGCAATCAGCCCCAGCATTTT
CASSPPGPSNQPQHF
>TRBV19|TRBJ2-4|NA|NA
TGTGCCAGTAGTCCTCCGGGAGCCAAAAACATTCAGTACTTC
CASSPPGAKNIQYF
>TRBV13|TRBJ1-1|NA|TRBD1
TGTGCCAGCAGCTACAACAGGGGTAACACTGAAGCTTTCTTT
CASSYNRGNTEAFF
>TRBV12-3/TRBV12-4|TRBJ1-2|once|NA
TGTGCCAGCAGTAAATTGATGGGGCAAACCTTC
CASSKLMGQTF
>TRBV5-1|TRBJ1-1|NA|NA
TGCGCCAGCTCCTTACCAGGGAGAGGTAAGGTTGAAGCTTTCTTT
CASSLPGRGKVEAFF
>TRBV19|TRBJ2-2|NA|NA
TGTGCCAGTAGTATGTCTCCCAGGGCCGGGGAGCTGTTTTTT
CASSMSPRAGELFF
>TRBV4-2|TRBJ2-7|NA|NA
TGTGCCAGCAGCCAAGACTCGGTCGAGCAGTACTTC
CASSQDSVEQYF
>TRBV24-1|TRBJ1-1|NA|TRBD1
TGTGCCACCAGAAAAAGGACAGGGGAAGCTTTCTTT
CATRKRTGEAFF